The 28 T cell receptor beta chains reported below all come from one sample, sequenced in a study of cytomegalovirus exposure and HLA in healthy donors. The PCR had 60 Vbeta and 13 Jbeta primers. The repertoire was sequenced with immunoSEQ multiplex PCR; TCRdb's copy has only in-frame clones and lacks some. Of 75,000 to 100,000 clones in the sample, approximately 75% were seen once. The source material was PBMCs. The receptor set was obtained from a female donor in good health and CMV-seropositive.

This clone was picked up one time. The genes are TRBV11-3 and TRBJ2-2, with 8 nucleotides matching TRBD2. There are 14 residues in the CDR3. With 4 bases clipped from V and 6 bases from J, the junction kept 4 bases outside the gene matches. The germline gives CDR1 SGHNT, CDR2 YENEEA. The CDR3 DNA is TGTGCCAGCAGCTCGGGGGGGCGGCCCGGGGAGCTGTTTTTT. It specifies CASSSGGRPGELFF.

DNA of the CDR3: TGTGCCATCAGTGAGGGCCTAGGGGGCTATGGCTACACCTTC. It is translated as CAISEGLGGYGYTF. The V call is TRBV10-3, the J call TRBJ1-2; the D gene is possibly TRBD1 (6 bases). CDR1 ENHRY and CDR2 SYGVKD come from the germline V gene. The V and J ends lost 2 bases and 4 bases respectively, with 11 bases between them. The CDR3 extends over 14 amino acids.

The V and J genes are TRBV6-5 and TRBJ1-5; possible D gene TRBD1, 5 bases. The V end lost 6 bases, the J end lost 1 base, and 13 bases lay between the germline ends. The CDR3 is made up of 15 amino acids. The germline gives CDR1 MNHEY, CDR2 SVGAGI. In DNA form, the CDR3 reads TGTGCCAGCAGGCATCAGGGTGGAAGCAATCAGCCCCAGCATTTT. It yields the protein CASRHQGGSNQPQHF.

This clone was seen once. Written as DNA, the CDR3 is TGTGCCAGCAGCGTAGGGACTAGCGGGAGCGGTGAGCAGTTCTTC. Translating it yields CASSVGTSGSGEQFF. The chain combines TRBV9 with TRBJ2-1; 13 nucleotides align to TRBD2. The germline gives CDR1 SGDLS, CDR2 YYNGEE. The trim removed 0 bases at V and 9 bases at J, leaving 3 bases unmatched. The CDR3 is 15 residues long.

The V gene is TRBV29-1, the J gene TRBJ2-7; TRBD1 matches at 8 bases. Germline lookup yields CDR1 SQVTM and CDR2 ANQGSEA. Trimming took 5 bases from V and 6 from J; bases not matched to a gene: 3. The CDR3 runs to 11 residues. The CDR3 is CSVRTGSEQYF. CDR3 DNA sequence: TGCAGCGTTAGGACAGGGTCCGAGCAGTACTTC.

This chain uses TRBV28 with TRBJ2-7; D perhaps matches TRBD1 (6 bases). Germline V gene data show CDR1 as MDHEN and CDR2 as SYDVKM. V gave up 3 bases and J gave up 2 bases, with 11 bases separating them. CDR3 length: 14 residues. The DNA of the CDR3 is TGTGCCAGCAGTTTTCCGACAGGCCCCTACGAGCAGTACTTC. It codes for CASSFPTGPYEQYF.

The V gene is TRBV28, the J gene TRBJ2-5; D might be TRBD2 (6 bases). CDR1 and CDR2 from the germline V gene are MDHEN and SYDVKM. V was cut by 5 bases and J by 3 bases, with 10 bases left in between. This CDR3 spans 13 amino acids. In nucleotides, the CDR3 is TGTGCCAGCAGTACGGGGGTTAAAGAGACCCAGTACTTC. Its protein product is CASSTGVKETQYF.

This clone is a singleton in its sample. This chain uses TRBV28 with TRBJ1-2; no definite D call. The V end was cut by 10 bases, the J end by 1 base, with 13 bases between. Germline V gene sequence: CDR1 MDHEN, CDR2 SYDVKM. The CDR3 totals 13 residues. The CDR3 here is CAILVVGNYGYTF. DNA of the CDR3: TGTGCCATCCTTGTGGTCGGTAACTATGGCTACACCTTC.

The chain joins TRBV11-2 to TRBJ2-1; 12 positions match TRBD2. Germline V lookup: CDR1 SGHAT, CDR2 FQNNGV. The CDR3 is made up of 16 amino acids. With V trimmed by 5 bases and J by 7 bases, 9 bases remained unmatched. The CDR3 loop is CASSQRQLAGGNEQFF. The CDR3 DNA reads TGTGCCAGCAGCCAGAGGCAGCTAGCGGGGGGGAATGAGCAGTTCTTC.

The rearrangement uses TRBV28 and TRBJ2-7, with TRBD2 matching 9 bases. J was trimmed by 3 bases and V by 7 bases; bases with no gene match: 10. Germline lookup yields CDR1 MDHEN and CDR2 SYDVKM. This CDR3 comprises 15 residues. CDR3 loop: CASTEAGGGIYEQYF. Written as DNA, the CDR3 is TGTGCCAGCACCGAAGCGGGGGGCGGAATCTACGAGCAGTACTTC.

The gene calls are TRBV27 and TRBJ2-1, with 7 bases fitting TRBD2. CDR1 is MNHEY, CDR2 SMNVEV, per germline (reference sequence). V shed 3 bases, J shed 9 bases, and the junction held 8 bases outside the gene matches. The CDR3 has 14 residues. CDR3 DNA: TGTGCCAGCAGTTTTGGGACGGGGGGTAGTGAGCAGTTCTTC. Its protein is CASSFGTGGSEQFF.

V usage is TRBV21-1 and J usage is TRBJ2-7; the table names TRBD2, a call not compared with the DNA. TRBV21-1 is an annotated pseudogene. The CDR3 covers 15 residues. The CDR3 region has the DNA TGTGCCAGCAGCAAGCGTAGCGGGAGAGCTTACGAGCAGTACTTC. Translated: CASSKRSGRAYEQYF.

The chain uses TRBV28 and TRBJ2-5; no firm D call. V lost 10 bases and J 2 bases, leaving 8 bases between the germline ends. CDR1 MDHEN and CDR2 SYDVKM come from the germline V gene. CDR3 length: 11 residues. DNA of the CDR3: TGTGCCATAACATCGCAAGAGACCCAGTACTTC. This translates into CAITSQETQYF.

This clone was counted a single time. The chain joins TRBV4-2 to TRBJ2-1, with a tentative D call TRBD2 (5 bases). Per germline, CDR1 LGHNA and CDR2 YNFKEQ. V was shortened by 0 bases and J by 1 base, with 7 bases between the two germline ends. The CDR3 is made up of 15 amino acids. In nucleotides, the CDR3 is TGTGCCAGCAGCCAAGAAGCGGTGTCCTACAATGAGCAGTTCTTC. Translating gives CASSQEAVSYNEQFF.

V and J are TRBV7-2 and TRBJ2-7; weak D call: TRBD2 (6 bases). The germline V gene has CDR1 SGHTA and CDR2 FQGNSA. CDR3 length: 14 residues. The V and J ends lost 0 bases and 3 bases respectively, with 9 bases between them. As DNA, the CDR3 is TGTGCCAGCAGCTTAGCGGGGGGTAACTACGAGCAGTACTTC. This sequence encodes CASSLAGGNYEQYF.

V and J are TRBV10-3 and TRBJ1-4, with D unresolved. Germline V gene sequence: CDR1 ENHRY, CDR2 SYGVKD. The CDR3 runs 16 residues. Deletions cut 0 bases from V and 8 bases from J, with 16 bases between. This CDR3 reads CAISESRVGSGEKLFF. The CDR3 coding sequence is TGTGCCATCAGTGAGTCGAGGGTAGGTTCGGGCGAAAAACTGTTTTTT.

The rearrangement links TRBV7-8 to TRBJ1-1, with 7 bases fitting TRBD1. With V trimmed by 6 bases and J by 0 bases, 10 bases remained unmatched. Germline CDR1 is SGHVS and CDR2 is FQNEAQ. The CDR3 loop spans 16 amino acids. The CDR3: CASRPTQGNMNTEAFF. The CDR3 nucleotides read TGTGCCAGCAGACCGACACAGGGGAATATGAACACTGAAGCTTTCTTT.

CDR3 amino acids: CASSFTGGLYGYTF. The CDR3 bases are TGTGCCAGCAGCTTCACAGGGGGTCTCTATGGCTACACCTTC. This chain joins TRBV11-1 and TRBJ1-2, with 8 bases identical to TRBD1. CDR1 is SGHAT and CDR2 is FQDESV in the germline V gene (reference sequence). Unmatched junction bases numbered 4, after V lost 3 bases and J lost 4 bases. CDR3 length: 14 amino acids.

The CDR3 DNA is TGTGCCAGCAGCTTACATTCGCAGTCCTACGAGCAGTACTTC. Its protein is CASSLHSQSYEQYF. The chain employs TRBV7-9 and TRBJ2-7; D ambiguous. CDR3 size: 14 residues. The V and J ends lost 2 bases and 1 base respectively, with 9 bases between them. Germline assignment: CDR1 SEHNR and CDR2 FQNEAQ (reference sequence).

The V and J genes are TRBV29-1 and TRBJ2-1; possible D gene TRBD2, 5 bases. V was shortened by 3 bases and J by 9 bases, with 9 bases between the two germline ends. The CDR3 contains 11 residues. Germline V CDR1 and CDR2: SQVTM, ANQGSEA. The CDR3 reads CSVERVSEQFF. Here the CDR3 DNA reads TGCAGCGTTGAGAGGGTTTCTGAGCAGTTCTTC.

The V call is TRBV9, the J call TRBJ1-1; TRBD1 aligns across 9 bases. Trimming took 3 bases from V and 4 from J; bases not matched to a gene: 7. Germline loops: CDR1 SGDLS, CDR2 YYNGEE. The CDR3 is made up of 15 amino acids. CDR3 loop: CASSARDRAGTEAFF. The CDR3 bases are TGTGCCAGCAGCGCCCGGGACAGGGCTGGCACTGAAGCTTTCTTT.

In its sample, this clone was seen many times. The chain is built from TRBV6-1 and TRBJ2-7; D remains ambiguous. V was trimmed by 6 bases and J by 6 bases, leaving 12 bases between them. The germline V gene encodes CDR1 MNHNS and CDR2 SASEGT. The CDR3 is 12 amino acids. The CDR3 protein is CASSPRELEQYF. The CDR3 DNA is TGTGCCAGCAGCCCGCGAGAACTCGAGCAGTACTTC.

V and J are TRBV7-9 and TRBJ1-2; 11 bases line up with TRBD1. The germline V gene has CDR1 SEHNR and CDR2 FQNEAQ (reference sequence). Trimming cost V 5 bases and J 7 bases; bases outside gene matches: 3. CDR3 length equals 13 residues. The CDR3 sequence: CASSHGTGGGYTF. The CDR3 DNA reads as TGTGCCAGCAGCCACGGGACAGGGGGTGGCTACACCTTC.

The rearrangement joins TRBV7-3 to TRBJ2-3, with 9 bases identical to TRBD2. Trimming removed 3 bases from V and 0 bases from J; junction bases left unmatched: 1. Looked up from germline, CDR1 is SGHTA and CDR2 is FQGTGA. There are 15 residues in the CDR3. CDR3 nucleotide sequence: TGTGCCAGCAGCTTGCGGGGGGGGAGCACAGATACGCAGTATTTT. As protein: CASSLRGGSTDTQYF.

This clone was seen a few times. CDR3 DNA: TGTGCCAGCAGCCCGTTTGAGGGGGCCAACACTGAAGCTTTCTTT. This gives the protein CASSPFEGANTEAFF. The rearrangement uses TRBV7-9 and TRBJ1-1; 7 bases map to TRBD1. The CDR3 is 15 residues long. After removal of 5 bases from V and 2 bases from J, the junction contained 8 bases not matched to a gene. From germline, CDR1 is SEHNR and CDR2 FQNEAQ (reference sequence).

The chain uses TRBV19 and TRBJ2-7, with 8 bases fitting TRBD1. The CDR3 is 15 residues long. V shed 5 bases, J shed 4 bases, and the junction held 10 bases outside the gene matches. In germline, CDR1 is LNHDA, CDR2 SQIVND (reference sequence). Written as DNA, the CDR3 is TGTGCCAGTAGTGTTGGACAGGGCATTATGTACGAGCAGTACTTC. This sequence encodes CASSVGQGIMYEQYF. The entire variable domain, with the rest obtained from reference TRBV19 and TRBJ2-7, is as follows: DGGITQSPKYLFRKEGQNVTLSCEQNLNHDAMYWYRQDPGQGLRLIYYSQIVNDFQKGDIAEGYSVSREKKESFPLTVTSAQKNPTAFYLCASSVGQGIMYEQYFGPGTRLTVT.

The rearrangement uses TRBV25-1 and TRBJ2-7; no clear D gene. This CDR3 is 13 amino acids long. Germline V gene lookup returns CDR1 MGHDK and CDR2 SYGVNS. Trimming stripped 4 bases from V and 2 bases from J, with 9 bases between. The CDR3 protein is CASSAPGPYEQYF. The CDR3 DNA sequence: TGTGCCAGCAGTGCCCCGGGTCCCTACGAGCAGTACTTC.

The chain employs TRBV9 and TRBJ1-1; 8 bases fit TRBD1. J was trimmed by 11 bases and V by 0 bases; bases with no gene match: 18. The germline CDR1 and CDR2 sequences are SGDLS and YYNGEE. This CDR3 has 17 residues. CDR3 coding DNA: TGTGCCAGCAGCGTAGACTCGGAGGACAGGGAAAATGGGTGGGCTTTCTTT. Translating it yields CASSVDSEDRENGWAFF.